Sequencing of this TCR beta chain was carried out in a study of blood T cell repertoires in COVID-19. Study information: Sites in the United States, Italy and Spain provided acute and convalescent COVID-19 samples. From T cells, B-cell-depleted T cells, or PBMCs came the material, which was cDNA or gDNA.

The V end lost 3 bases, the J end lost 4 bases, and 7 bases lay between the germline ends. This CDR3 contains 12 residues. The germline V gene encodes CDR1 GTSNPN and CDR2 SVGIG (reference sequence). This clone was seen a single time. Original processing notes: Reference gene primers were amplified, and this amplification served to estimate nucleated cell counts. The assay was immunoSEQ multiplex PCR, and TCRdb's table has in-frame clones only and misses some. The DNA gave D and trimming, while V, J and clone size come from that table. The table lists more than 120,000 clones, approximately 84% of them singletons, with approximately 4.6% in the top ten.

Material: peripheral blood. V and J are TRBV30 and TRBJ1-3; D unclear. The receptor was derived from a human donor in a cohort sampled during active COVID-19. DNA for the CDR3: TGTGCCTGGAGCTTCTCGGGAAACACCATATATTTT. Translating gives CAWSFSGNTIYF.